A single sample is the source of the 12 T cell receptor beta chains below, sequenced in a study of a mutant IDH1 vaccine in newly diagnosed glioma. The sample's time point: baseline, week 1 (first vaccination visit). The treatment is: pre-vaccination baseline after standard-of-care therapy. Here immunoSEQ multiplex PCR was the method, and the copy in TCRdb shows in-frame clones only, minus some. The sample shows 75,000 to 100,000 clones, about 90% of them seen only once. The sequenced sample was PBMCs, obtained from a glioma patient treated with radiotherapy, temozolomide or both. All receptors derive from a woman aged 45-65 years with glioma.

This chain links TRBV5-4 with TRBJ2-2; no clear D gene. The CDR3 is 13 amino acids. Between the trimmed V and J ends, which lost 4 bases and 0 bases, there was a span of 4 bases. The V gene's germline CDR1 is SGHNT and CDR2 YYREEE (reference sequence). The CDR3 region has the DNA TGTGCCAGCAGCGCAGCGAACACCGGGGAGCTGTTTTTT. Its protein product is CASSAANTGELFF.

The CDR3: CSARPSYGYTF. In nucleotides, the CDR3 is TGCAGTGCTAGGCCCTCCTATGGCTACACCTTC. The V gene is TRBV20-1, the J gene TRBJ1-2; D not resolved. CDR3 length: 11 amino acids. Looked up from germline, CDR1 is DFQATT and CDR2 is SNEGSKA (reference sequence). Trimming shortened V by 3 bases and J by 4 bases, and 6 bases separated the two germline ends.

This clone has only a few counts. CDR3 DNA: TGTGCCAGCAGTCCCCGACAGACAGATACGCAGTATTTT. Amino acids: CASSPRQTDTQYF. V is TRBV27 and J is TRBJ2-3, with D tentatively TRBD1 (5 bases). This CDR3 is built from 13 residues. Germline values: CDR1 MNHEY, CDR2 SMNVEV (reference sequence). Trimming cost V 5 bases and J 3 bases, with 9 bases left between them.

The rearrangement uses TRBV30 and TRBJ1-2, with 9 bases that match TRBD1. CDR1 is GTSNPN and CDR2 is SVGIG in the germline V gene (reference sequence). The CDR3 loop spans 13 amino acids. J gave up 4 bases and V 5 bases, and 5 bases lay outside the gene matches. The CDR3 loop reads CAWATGGVYGYTF. The DNA of the CDR3 is TGTGCCTGGGCAACAGGGGGCGTCTATGGCTACACCTTC.

The rearrangement uses TRBV7-2 and TRBJ2-5, with TRBD1 as a possible D gene (6 bases). The CDR3 extends over 18 amino acids. CDR1 SGHTA and CDR2 FQGNSA come from the germline V gene. V was cut by 1 base and J by 0 bases, with 18 bases left in between. The CDR3 DNA reads TGTGCCAGCAGCTTAGAACCTACAGGGCGAGGGTACCAAGAGACCCAGTACTTC. Its protein is CASSLEPTGRGYQETQYF.

The V and J genes are TRBV30 and TRBJ1-5; D is possibly TRBD1 (5 bases). The V end lost 0 bases, the J end lost 1 base, and 7 bases lay between the germline ends. CDR3 length: 14 amino acids. Germline V lookup: CDR1 GTSNPN, CDR2 SVGIG (reference sequence). In DNA form, the CDR3 reads TGTGCCTGGAGTGTTCGGGGGAGCAATCAGCCCCAGCATTTT. The encoded protein is CAWSVRGSNQPQHF.

The chain carries TRBV11-2 and TRBJ2-7; 9 nucleotides line up with TRBD2. CDR1 is SGHAT, CDR2 FQNNGV, per germline. This CDR3 region has 15 residues. The V gene end was trimmed by 1 base and the J gene end by 5 bases; junction bases not matched to a gene: 6. CDR3 in DNA: TGTGCCAGCAGCTTAGGGGGTAGCGGGAGCAACGAGCAGTACTTC. It codes for CASSLGGSGSNEQYF.

This clone was recorded a few times. CDR3 in DNA: TGTGCCAGCAGCCGGGACAGTTCAACTAATGAAAAACTGTTTTTT. As protein: CASSRDSSTNEKLFF. The rearrangement uses TRBV7-8 and TRBJ1-4, with 7 bases that match TRBD1. V trimming: 5 bases; J trimming: 0 bases; junction bases outside the gene matches: 3. CDR1 and CDR2 (germline): SGHVS, FQNEAQ. The CDR3 sequence is 15 residues long.

This chain joins TRBV5-4 and TRBJ2-1; no reliable D call. Trimming took 2 bases from V and 7 from J, leaving 10 bases between them. The germline CDR1 and CDR2 sequences are SGHNT and YYREEE (reference sequence). The length of the CDR3 is 13 residues. As DNA, the CDR3 is TGTGCCAGCAGCTTTGTTGGAAAAAATGAGCAGTTCTTC. Protein product: CASSFVGKNEQFF.

The chain uses TRBV7-6 and TRBJ2-7; a weak D match, TRBD1 (6 bases). This CDR3 has 13 residues. Germline V gene lookup returns CDR1 SGHVS and CDR2 FNYEAQ. Trimming left V 4 bases short and J 3 bases short, with 10 bases between. CDR3 loop: CASSYRDLYEQYF. The CDR3 nucleotides are TGTGCCAGCAGCTACAGGGACCTCTACGAGCAGTACTTC.

This chain joins TRBV28 and TRBJ2-1; 7 bases agree with TRBD2. With V trimmed by 5 bases and J by 13 bases, 14 bases remained unmatched. The germline V gene encodes CDR1 MDHEN and CDR2 SYDVKM. This CDR3 contains 14 residues. The CDR3 loop reads CASSLIAGRLRQFF. CDR3 DNA: TGTGCCAGCAGTCTCATAGCGGGCCGACTCCGACAGTTCTTC.

This rearrangement joins TRBV5-1 to TRBJ2-7, with D maybe TRBD2 (5 bases). V was pared by 0 bases and J by 3 bases, with 19 bases between. Germline V lookup: CDR1 SGHRS, CDR2 YFSETQ. This CDR3 comprises 17 residues. The CDR3 sequence is CASSLEVRAGPYYEQYF. CDR3 coding DNA: TGCGCCAGCAGCTTGGAAGTGAGGGCTGGGCCTTACTACGAGCAGTACTTC.